Listed here are 5 T cell receptor delta chains from one sample, sequenced in a study of gamma-delta chains in newborns, infants, children. TCRdb redid the clone calls on the reads with CATT. Seen here are 4,000 to 5,000 delta-chain clones, around 6.5% observed once, and the top ten hold around 16%. Source material: blood. These receptors all stem from a child who was a newborn, infant or young child, either healthy, febrile or measles-vaccinated (not recorded which).

By proportion, this clone is medium-sized. The chain carries TRDV2 and TRDJ3, with D unresolved. CDR1 GEAIGNYY and CDR2 EKD come from the germline V gene. The CDR3 length is 17 residues. V was clipped by 0 bases and J by 0 bases, with 8 bases between them. CDR3 in amino acids: CACDTGWASWDTRQMFF. The CDR3 DNA reads as TGTGCCTGTGACACCGGTTGGGCCTCCTGGGACACCCGACAGATGTTTTTC.

This clone was seen a few times. This specimen includes other DNA sequences encoding the same CDR3. V usage is TRDV2 and J usage is TRDJ3, with 8 bases aligning to TRDD3. Germline-derived CDR1 and CDR2 are GEAIGNYY and EKD. The length of the CDR3 is 18 residues. V lost 2 bases, J lost 0 bases, and 5 bases stayed unmatched. CDR3 DNA: TGTGCCTGTGACAGTACTGGGGGGCGCTCCTGGGACACCCGACAGATGTTTTTC. Translation gives CACDSTGGRSWDTRQMFF.

V and J are TRDV2 and TRDJ3; D gene unclear. Matching the DNA to germline supplied the J gene, which TCRdb does not give. Germline V gene sequence: CDR1 GEAIGNYY, CDR2 EKD. Trimming stripped 0 bases from V and 0 bases from J, with 14 bases between. This CDR3 contains 19 residues. The CDR3 sequence: CACDTGGDRISWDTRQMFF. CDR3 DNA sequence: TGTGCCTGTGACACCGGCGGAGATCGAATCTCCTGGGACACCCGACAGATGTTTTTC.

Remarks on this clone: Given a much more abundant clone one base away, this may be a read error. The chain is built from TRDV2 and TRDJ3; 13 positions match TRDD3. V shed 3 bases, J shed 0 bases, and the junction held 4 bases outside the gene matches. This CDR3 is 19 amino acids long. Germline V gene lookup returns CDR1 GEAIGNYY and CDR2 EKD. The CDR3 coding sequence is TGTGCCTGTGACTTACTGGGGGATACGAGCTCCTGGGACACCCGACAGATGTTTTTC. Protein: CACDLLGDTSSWDTRQMFF.

The chain links TRDV2 to TRDJ3; D not resolved. The J gene, left out of TCRdb, was set here by checking the DNA against germline. Germline lookup yields CDR1 GEAIGNYY and CDR2 EKD. The CDR3 sequence is 17 residues long. V was pared by 2 bases and J by 4 bases, with 14 bases between. The CDR3 DNA sequence: TGTGCCTGTGACAACGGGGTTAGACCATGGGACACCCGACAGATGTTTTTC. This sequence encodes CACDNGVRPWDTRQMFF.